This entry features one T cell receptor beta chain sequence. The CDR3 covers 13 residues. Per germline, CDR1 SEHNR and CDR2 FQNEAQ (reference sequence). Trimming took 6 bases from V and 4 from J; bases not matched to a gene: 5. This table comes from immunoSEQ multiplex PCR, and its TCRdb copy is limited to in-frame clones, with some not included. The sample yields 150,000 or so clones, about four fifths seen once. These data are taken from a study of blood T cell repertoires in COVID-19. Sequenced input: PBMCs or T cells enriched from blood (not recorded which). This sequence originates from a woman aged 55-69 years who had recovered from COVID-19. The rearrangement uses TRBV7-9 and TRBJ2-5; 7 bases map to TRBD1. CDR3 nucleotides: TGTGCCAGCAGTCTTAGACAGGGAGAGACCCAGTACTTC. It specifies CASSLRQGETQYF.